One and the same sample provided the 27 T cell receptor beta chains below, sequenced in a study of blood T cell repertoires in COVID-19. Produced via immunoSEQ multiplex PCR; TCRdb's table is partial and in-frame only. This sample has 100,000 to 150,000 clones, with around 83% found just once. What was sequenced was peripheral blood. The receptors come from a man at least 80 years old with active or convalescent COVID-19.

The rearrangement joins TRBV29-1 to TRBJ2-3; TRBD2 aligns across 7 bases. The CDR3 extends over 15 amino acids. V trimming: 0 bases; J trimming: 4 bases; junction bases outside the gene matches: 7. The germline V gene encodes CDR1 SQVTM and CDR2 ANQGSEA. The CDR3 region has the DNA TGCAGCGTTGAAGATCGGAAGCGGGGATCAGATACGCAGTATTTT. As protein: CSVEDRKRGSDTQYF.

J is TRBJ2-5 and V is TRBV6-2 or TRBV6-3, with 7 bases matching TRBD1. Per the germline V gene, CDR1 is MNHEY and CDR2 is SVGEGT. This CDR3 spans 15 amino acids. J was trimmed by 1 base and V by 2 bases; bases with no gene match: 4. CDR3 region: CASSYGTVPQETQYF. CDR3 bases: TGTGCCAGCAGTTACGGGACAGTACCCCAAGAGACCCAGTACTTC.

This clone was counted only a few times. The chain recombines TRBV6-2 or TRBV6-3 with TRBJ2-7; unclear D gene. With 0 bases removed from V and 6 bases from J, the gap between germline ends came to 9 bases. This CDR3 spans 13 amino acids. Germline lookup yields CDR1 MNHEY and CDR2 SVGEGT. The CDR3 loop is CASSYSEHLEQYF. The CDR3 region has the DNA TGTGCCAGCAGTTACTCCGAGCATCTCGAGCAGTACTTC.

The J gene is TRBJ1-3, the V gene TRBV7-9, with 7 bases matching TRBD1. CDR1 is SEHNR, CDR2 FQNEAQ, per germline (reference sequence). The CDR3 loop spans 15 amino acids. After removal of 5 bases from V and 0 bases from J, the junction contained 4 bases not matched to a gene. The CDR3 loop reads CASSPQGYSGNTIYF. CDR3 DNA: TGTGCCAGCAGCCCACAGGGGTACTCTGGAAACACCATATATTTT. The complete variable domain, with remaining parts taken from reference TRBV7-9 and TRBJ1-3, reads DTGVSQNPRHKITKRGQNVTFRCDPISEHNRLYWYRQTLGQGPEFLTYFQNEAQLEKSRLLSDRFSAERPKGSFSTLEIQRTEQGDSAMYLCASSPQGYSGNTIYFGEGSWLTVV.

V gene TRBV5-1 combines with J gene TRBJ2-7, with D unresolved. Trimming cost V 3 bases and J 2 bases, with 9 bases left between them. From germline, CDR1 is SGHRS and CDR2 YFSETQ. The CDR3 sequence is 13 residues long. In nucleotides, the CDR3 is TGCGCCAGCAGCTCCGGCCTAGCCTACGAGCAGTACTTC. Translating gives CASSSGLAYEQYF. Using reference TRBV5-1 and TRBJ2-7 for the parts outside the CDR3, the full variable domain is KAGVTQTPRYLIKTRGQQVTLSCSPISGHRSVSWYQQTPGQGLQFLFEYFSETQRNKGNFPGRFSGRQFSNSRSEMNVSTLELGDSALYLCASSSGLAYEQYFGPGTRLTVT.

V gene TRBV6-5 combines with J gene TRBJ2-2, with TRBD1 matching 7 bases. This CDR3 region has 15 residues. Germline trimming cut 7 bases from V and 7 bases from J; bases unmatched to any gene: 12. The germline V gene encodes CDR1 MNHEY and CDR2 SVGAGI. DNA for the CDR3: TGTGCCAGCACTGCCGTGAGGGGGCTGGGCGGGGAGCTGTTTTTT. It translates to CASTAVRGLGGELFF.

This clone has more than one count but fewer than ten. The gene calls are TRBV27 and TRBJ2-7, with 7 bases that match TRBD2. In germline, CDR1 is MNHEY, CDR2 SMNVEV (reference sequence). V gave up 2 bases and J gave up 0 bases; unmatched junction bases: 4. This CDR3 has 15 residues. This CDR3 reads CASSLDGGGSYEQYF. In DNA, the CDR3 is TGTGCCAGCAGTTTAGATGGCGGGGGCTCCTACGAGCAGTACTTC.

CDR3 region: CATSDFQNTGELFF. CDR3 sequence (DNA): TGTGCCACCAGTGATTTCCAGAACACCGGGGAGCTGTTTTTT. The chain uses TRBV24-1 and TRBJ2-2; the D is unclear. This CDR3 is 14 amino acids long. Germline assignment: CDR1 KGHDR and CDR2 SFDVKD. The V end lost 1 base, the J end lost 1 base, and 3 bases lay between the germline ends.

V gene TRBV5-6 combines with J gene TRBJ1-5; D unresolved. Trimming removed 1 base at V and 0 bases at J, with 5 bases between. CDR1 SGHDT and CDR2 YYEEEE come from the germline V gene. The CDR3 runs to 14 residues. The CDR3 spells CASSLSSSNQPQHF. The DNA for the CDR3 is TGTGCCAGCAGCTTGTCCTCTAGCAATCAGCCCCAGCATTTT.

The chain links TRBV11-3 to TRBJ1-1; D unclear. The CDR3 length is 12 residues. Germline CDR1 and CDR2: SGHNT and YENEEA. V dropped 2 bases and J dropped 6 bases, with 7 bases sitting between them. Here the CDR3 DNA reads TGTGCCAGCAGCTTACGGTCCTCTGAAGCTTTCTTT. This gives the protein CASSLRSSEAFF.

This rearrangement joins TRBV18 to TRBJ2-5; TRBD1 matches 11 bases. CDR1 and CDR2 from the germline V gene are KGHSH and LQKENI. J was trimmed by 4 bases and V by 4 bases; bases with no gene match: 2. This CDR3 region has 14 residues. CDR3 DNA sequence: TGTGCCAGCTCACTAGGGACAGGGGGAGAGACCCAGTACTTC. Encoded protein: CASSLGTGGETQYF.

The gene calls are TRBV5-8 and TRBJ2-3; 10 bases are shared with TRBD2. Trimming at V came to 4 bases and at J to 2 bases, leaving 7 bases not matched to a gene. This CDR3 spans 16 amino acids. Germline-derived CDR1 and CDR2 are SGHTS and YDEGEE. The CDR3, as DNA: TGTGCCAGCAGCCGGGGGCTAGCGGGGGACACAGATACGCAGTATTTT. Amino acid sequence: CASSRGLAGDTDTQYF.

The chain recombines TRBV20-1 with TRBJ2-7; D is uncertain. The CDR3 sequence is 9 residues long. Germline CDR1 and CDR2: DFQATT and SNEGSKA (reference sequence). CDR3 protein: CGPSYEQYF. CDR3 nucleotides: TGCGGCCCCTCATACGAGCAGTACTTC.

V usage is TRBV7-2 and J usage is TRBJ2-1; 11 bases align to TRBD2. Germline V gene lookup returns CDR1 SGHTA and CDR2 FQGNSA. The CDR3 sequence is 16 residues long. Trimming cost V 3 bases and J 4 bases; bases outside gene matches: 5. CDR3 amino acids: CASSFLAGGGYNEQFF. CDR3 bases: TGTGCCAGCAGCTTTCTAGCGGGGGGTGGATACAATGAGCAGTTCTTC.

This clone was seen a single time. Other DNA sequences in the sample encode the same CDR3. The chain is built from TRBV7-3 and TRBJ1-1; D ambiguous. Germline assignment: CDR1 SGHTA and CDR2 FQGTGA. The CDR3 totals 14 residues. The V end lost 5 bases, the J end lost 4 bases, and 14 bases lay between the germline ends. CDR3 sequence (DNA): TGTGCCAGCAGCCTACTTGGTCGGGGCACTGAAGCTTTCTTT. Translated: CASSLLGRGTEAFF.

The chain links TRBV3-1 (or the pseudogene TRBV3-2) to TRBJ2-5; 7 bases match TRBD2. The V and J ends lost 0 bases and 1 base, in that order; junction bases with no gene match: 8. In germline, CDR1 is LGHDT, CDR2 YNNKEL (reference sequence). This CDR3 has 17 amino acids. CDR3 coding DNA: TGTGCCAGCAGCCAAGATCGAGGAGCGGGGACCCAAGAGACCCAGTACTTC. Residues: CASSQDRGAGTQETQYF.

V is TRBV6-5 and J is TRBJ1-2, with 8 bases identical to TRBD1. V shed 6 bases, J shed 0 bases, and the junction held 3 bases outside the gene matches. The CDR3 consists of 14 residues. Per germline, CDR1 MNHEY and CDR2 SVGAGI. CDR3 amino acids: CASRPGQANYGYTF. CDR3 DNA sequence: TGTGCCAGCAGACCGGGACAGGCTAACTATGGCTACACCTTC.

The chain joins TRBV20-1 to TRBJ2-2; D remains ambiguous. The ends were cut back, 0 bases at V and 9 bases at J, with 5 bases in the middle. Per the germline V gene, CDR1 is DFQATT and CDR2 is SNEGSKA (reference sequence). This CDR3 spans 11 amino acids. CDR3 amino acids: CSARDNRELFF. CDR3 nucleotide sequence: TGCAGTGCTAGAGATAATCGGGAGCTGTTTTTT.

The CDR3 DNA follows: TGTGCCAGCAGCGTAGAAGGGGGGGCTCTATTAGACCAAGAGACCCAGTACTTC. Protein: CASSVEGGALLDQETQYF. The V call is TRBV9, the J call TRBJ2-5; tentative D call: TRBD2 (7 bases). From germline, CDR1 is SGDLS and CDR2 YYNGEE. V was shortened by 0 bases and J by 0 bases, with 18 bases between the two germline ends. CDR3 length: 18 residues.

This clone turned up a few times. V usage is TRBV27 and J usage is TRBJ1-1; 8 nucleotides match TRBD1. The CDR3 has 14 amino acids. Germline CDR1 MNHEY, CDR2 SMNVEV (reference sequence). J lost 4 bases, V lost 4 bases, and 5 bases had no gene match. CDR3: CASSSGGAITEAFF. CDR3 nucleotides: TGTGCCAGCAGTTCAGGGGGCGCGATCACTGAAGCTTTCTTT.

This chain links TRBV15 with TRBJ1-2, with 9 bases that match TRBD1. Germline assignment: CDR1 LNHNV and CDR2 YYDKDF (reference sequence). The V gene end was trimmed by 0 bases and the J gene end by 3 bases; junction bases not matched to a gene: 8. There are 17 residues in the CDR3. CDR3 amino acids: CATSRDWPGQGDYGYTF. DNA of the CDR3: TGTGCCACCAGCAGAGACTGGCCGGGACAGGGAGACTATGGCTACACCTTC.

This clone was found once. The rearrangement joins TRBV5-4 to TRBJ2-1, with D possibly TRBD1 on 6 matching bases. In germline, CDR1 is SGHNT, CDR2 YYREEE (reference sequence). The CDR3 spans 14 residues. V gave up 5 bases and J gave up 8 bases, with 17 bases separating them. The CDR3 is CASSLGQGPYEQFF. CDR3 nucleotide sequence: TGTGCCAGCAGTTTAGGGCAGGGGCCGTATGAGCAGTTCTTC.

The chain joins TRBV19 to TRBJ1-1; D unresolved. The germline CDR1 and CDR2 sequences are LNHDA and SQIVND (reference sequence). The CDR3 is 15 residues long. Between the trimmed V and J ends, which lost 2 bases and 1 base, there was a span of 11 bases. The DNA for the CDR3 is TGTGCCAGTAGTATACAGGCCGGTCAGAACACTGAAGCTTTCTTT. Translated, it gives CASSIQAGQNTEAFF.

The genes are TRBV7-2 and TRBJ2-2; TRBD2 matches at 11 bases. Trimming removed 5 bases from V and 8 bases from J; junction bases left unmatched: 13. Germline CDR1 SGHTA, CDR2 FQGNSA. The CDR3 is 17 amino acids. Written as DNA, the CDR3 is TGTGCCAGCAGCCTTAGCGGGGGGGCGATTCGGTTAGGGGAGCTGTTTTTT. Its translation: CASSLSGGAIRLGELFF.

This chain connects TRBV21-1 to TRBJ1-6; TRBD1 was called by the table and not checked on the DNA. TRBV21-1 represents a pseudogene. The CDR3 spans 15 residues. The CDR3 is CASIHHRGSNSPLHF. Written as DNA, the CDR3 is TGTGCCAGCATCCATCACAGGGGGAGTAATTCACCCCTCCACTTT.

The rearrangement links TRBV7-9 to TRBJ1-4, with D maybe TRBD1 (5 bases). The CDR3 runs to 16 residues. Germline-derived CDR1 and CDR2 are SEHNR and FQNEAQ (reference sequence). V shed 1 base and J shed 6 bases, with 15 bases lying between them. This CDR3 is CASSLGSGTRDEKLFF. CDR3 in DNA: TGTGCCAGCAGCTTAGGAAGCGGGACTAGGGATGAAAAACTGTTTTTT.

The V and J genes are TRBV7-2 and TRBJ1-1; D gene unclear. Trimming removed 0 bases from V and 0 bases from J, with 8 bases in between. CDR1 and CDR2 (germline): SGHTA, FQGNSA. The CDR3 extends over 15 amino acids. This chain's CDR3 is CASSLARVVNTEAFF. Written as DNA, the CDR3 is TGTGCCAGCAGCTTAGCGAGGGTAGTGAACACTGAAGCTTTCTTT.